This entry lists 2 T cell receptor beta chains sequenced from one sample in a study of early T cells in non-severe SARS-CoV-2 infection. TCRdb re-called the 5' RACE reads with MiXCR, one entry per CDR3 protein. This sample has tens of thousands of distinct CDR3 sequences; 5% to 6% occur once, and the top ten carry less than 35%. Material: whole blood. Every receptor here comes from an adult who was a healthcare worker with PCR-confirmed SARS-CoV-2 infection or an uninfected control (not recorded which).

This clonotype was counted ten times or more. This chain connects TRBV7-2 to TRBJ2-7; TRBD1 aligns across 8 bases. V lost 4 bases, J lost 5 bases, and 7 bases stayed unmatched. Germline CDR1 SGHTA, CDR2 FQGNSA. This CDR3 is built from 14 residues. The CDR3 DNA follows: TGTGCCAGCAGCTCGGCAACAGGGGGGAACGAGCAGTACTTC. Translation: CASSSATGGNEQYF. Full variable domain (missing parts from reference TRBV7-2 and TRBJ2-7): GAGVSQSPSNKVTEKGKDVELRCDPISGHTALYWYRQSLGQGLEFLIYFQGNSAPDKSGLPSDRFSAERTGGSVSTLTIQRTQQEDSAVYLCASSSATGGNEQYFGPGTRLTVT.

This clonotype was recorded at least ten times. The chain joins TRBV7-8 to TRBJ2-3; TRBD2 might be the D (5 bases). The germline V gene has CDR1 SGHVS and CDR2 FQNEAQ. The V end was cut by 0 bases, the J end by 4 bases, with 8 bases between. The CDR3 extends over 14 amino acids. The CDR3 loop is CASSLAPGSDTQYF. For the CDR3, the DNA is TGTGCCAGCAGCTTAGCGCCGGGGTCAGATACGCAGTATTTT. The entire variable domain, with the rest obtained from reference TRBV7-8 and TRBJ2-3, is as follows: GAGVSQSPRYKVAKRGQDVALRCDPISGHVSLFWYQQALGQGPEFLTYFQNEAQLDKSGLPSDRFFAERPEGSVSTLKIQRTQQEDSAVYLCASSLAPGSDTQYFGPGTRLTVL.